One sample yielded the 20 T cell receptor beta chains listed below, sequenced in a study of Ad26.COV2.S vaccination and SARS-CoV-2 variants. Treatment described: 15 to 20 received Ad26.COV2.S at low or high dose, single or two shots; roughly five received placebo; per-sample allocation not given. Repertoires come from day 63 after the first vaccine or placebo injection. Some clones are missing from TCRdb's copy, which holds only in-frame ones; the method was immunoSEQ multiplex PCR. The table records 300,000 to 350,000 clones, approximately 80% of them present only once. Sequenced here: peripheral blood, sampled in a trial of Ad26.COV2.S vaccine versus placebo. These receptors were collected from a person aged 18-60 years who received the Ad26.COV2.S COVID-19 vaccine or a placebo.

J is TRBJ1-2 and V is TRBV20-1; the match to TRBD1 covers 8 bases. V lost 3 bases and J lost 8; bases outside the gene matches: 8. Germline CDR1 reads DFQATT; CDR2 reads SNEGSKA (reference sequence). The CDR3 totals 13 residues. The chain's CDR3 is CSASQGASGGYTF. The CDR3 DNA sequence: TGCAGTGCTAGTCAGGGGGCGTCGGGAGGCTACACCTTC.

V gene TRBV10-3 combines with J gene TRBJ2-3; 10 nucleotides align to TRBD2. The CDR3 extends over 15 amino acids. V shed 6 bases and J 0 bases; nucleotides not matched to a gene: 3. CDR1 ENHRY and CDR2 SYGVKD come from the germline V gene. CDR3 in DNA: TGTGCCATCAGGCAGCGGGAGGGAAGCACAGATACGCAGTATTTT. Translated: CAIRQREGSTDTQYF.

This chain uses TRBV5-4 with TRBJ2-1, with D perhaps TRBD2 (6 bases). Germline lookup yields CDR1 SGHNT and CDR2 YYREEE (reference sequence). This CDR3 comprises 15 residues. V lost 4 bases to trimming and J lost 6 bases, with 17 bases between them. CDR3 amino acids: CASSGIQGGGNEQFF. The CDR3 nucleotides read TGTGCCAGCAGCGGGATCCAGGGAGGAGGCAATGAGCAGTTCTTC.

V is TRBV7-3 and J is TRBJ2-3, with 13 bases fitting TRBD2. Trimming cost V 5 bases and J 1 base; bases outside gene matches: 9. CDR3 length: 18 residues. The germline CDR1 and CDR2 sequences are SGHTA and FQGTGA. The CDR3 sequence: CASSLSGTSGVGTDTQYF. In DNA, the CDR3 is TGTGCCAGCAGCCTGTCCGGGACTAGCGGGGTGGGCACAGATACGCAGTATTTT. Supplemented by reference TRBV7-3 and TRBJ2-3, the full variable domain reads GAGVSQTPSNKVTEKGKYVELRCDPISGHTALYWYRQSLGQGPEFLIYFQGTGAADDSGLPNDRFFAVRPEGSVSTLKIQRTERGDSAVYLCASSLSGTSGVGTDTQYFGPGTRLTVL.

The chain employs TRBV7-8 and TRBJ2-1; D possibly corresponds to TRBD2 (5 bases). Trimming took 8 bases from V and 4 from J, leaving 9 bases between them. Looked up from germline, CDR1 is SGHVS and CDR2 is FQNEAQ. CDR3 length: 12 residues. CDR3 DNA sequence: TGTGCCAGCGGGGAGATTTACAATGAGCAGTTCTTC. Protein sequence: CASGEIYNEQFF. Variable domain in full (rest from reference TRBV7-8 and TRBJ2-1): GAGVSQSPRYKVAKRGQDVALRCDPISGHVSLFWYQQALGQGPEFLTYFQNEAQLDKSGLPSDRFFAERPEGSVSTLKIQRTQQEDSAVYLCASGEIYNEQFFGPGTRLTVL.

The V and J genes are TRBV6-5 and TRBJ2-1; D uncertain. In germline, CDR1 is MNHEY, CDR2 SVGAGI. The CDR3 length is 13 residues. V was clipped by 2 bases and J by 4 bases, with 6 bases between them. CDR3 region: CASSYDQYNEQFF. The CDR3 DNA follows: TGTGCCAGCAGTTACGACCAGTACAATGAGCAGTTCTTC.

CDR3 nucleotides: TGTGCCAGTAGGGGACTTACCTCTGGAAACACCATATATTTT. Amino acid sequence: CASRGLTSGNTIYF. The chain uses TRBV19 and TRBJ1-3; weak D call: TRBD1 (5 bases). This CDR3 has 14 residues. CDR1 and CDR2 from the germline V gene are LNHDA and SQIVND (reference sequence). With 6 bases removed from V and 0 bases from J, the gap between germline ends came to 9 bases.

The chain links TRBV4-1 to TRBJ2-7; 13 nucleotides line up with TRBD2. The CDR3 has 18 amino acids. Looked up from germline, CDR1 is MGHRA and CDR2 is YSYEKL. After removal of 3 bases from V and 4 bases from J, the junction contained 12 bases not matched to a gene. The chain's CDR3 is CASSQDGTSGAPGYEQYF. For the CDR3, the DNA is TGCGCCAGCAGCCAGGATGGGACTAGCGGGGCGCCAGGTTACGAGCAGTACTTC.

The chain joins TRBV19 to TRBJ2-1, with 8 nucleotides matching TRBD2. After removal of 6 bases from V and 0 bases from J, the junction contained 4 bases not matched to a gene. Per germline, CDR1 LNHDA and CDR2 SQIVND (reference sequence). The CDR3 runs 15 residues. CDR3 protein: CASRPGGSSYNEQFF. CDR3 in DNA: TGTGCCAGTAGACCGGGGGGGAGCTCCTACAATGAGCAGTTCTTC.

As regards this clone: Germline is not matched at one junction end, which may reflect a read error. The chain uses TRBV28 and TRBJ1-1; D might be TRBD1 (5 bases). Germline CDR1 reads MDHEN; CDR2 reads SYDVKM. The CDR3 is 14 amino acids. CDR3: CASSSSPGLGSLSF. CDR3 coding DNA: TGTGCCAGCAGTTCCTCCCCGGGACTGGGGTCCTTGAGCTTT. Using reference TRBV28 and TRBJ1-1 for the parts outside the CDR3, the full variable domain is DVKVTQSSRYLVKRTGEKVFLECVQDMDHENMFWYRQDPGLGLRLIYFSYDVKMKEKGDIPEGYSVSREKKERFSLILESASTNQTSMYLCASSSSPGLGSLSFGQGTRLTVV.

The chain uses TRBV7-8 and TRBJ1-5, with 7 bases matching TRBD1. The CDR3 extends over 14 amino acids. J gave up 3 bases and V 4 bases, and 3 bases lay outside the gene matches. Germline lookup yields CDR1 SGHVS and CDR2 FQNEAQ. CDR3: CASSSDRANQPQHF. The DNA of the CDR3 is TGTGCCAGCAGCTCAGACAGGGCCAATCAGCCCCAGCATTTT.

Remarks on this clone: This sample includes further DNA sequences coding for the same CDR3. This chain links TRBV7-9 with TRBJ2-2, with 8 bases identical to TRBD2. The CDR3 totals 16 residues. Trimming at V came to 3 bases and at J to 6 bases, leaving 9 bases not matched to a gene. CDR1 is SEHNR and CDR2 is FQNEAQ in the germline V gene (reference sequence). In DNA, the CDR3 is TGTGCCAGCAGCTTTTCGGGGGGGCGAGGGCCCGGGGAGCTGTTTTTT. Translation gives CASSFSGGRGPGELFF.

This rearrangement joins TRBV28 to TRBJ2-7; TRBD2 might be the D (5 bases). CDR1 is MDHEN, CDR2 SYDVKM, per germline. V was shortened by 5 bases and J by 2 bases, with 13 bases between the two germline ends. This CDR3 has 14 amino acids. DNA of the CDR3: TGTGCCAGCAGTCCCCGCGGAGGTACCTACGAGCAGTACTTC. Residues: CASSPRGGTYEQYF.

This sequence joins TRBV6-2 or TRBV6-3 and TRBJ2-3, with D tentatively TRBD2 (5 bases). The CDR3 contains 17 residues. Between the trimmed V and J ends, which lost 2 bases and 3 bases, there was a span of 18 bases. The V gene's germline CDR1 is MNHEY and CDR2 SVGEGT. CDR3 residues: CASSYRPVRRETDTQYF. The CDR3 region has the DNA TGTGCCAGCAGTTACAGGCCCGTTCGAAGGGAGACAGATACGCAGTATTTT.

The genes are TRBV13 and TRBJ2-7; 8 nucleotides line up with TRBD2. Germline trimming cut 4 bases from V and 0 bases from J; bases unmatched to any gene: 8. This CDR3 is 16 amino acids long. The germline gives CDR1 PRHDT, CDR2 FYEKMQ (reference sequence). The DNA of the CDR3 is TGTGCCAGCAGCTCAAGAGCGGGGGCGAGCTCCTACGAGCAGTACTTC. Amino acids: CASSSRAGASSYEQYF. The variable domain in full, completed from reference TRBV13 and TRBJ2-7, reads AAGVIQSPRHLIKEKRETATLKCYPIPRHDTVYWYQQGPGQDPQFLISFYEKMQSDKGSIPDRFSAQQFSDYHSELNMSSLELGDSALYFCASSSRAGASSYEQYFGPGTRLTVT.

This chain connects TRBV6-2 or TRBV6-3 to TRBJ1-5; no definite D call. Per the germline V gene, CDR1 is MNHEY and CDR2 is SVGEGT. Trimming took off 6 bases at V and 0 bases at J, with 6 bases between the two ends. The CDR3 totals 13 residues. As DNA, the CDR3 is TGTGCCAGCAGCCGGTCTAGCAATCAGCCCCAGCATTTT. Translated, it gives CASSRSSNQPQHF.

V gene TRBV5-1 combines with J gene TRBJ1-5, with D maybe TRBD1 (5 bases). Germline V gene data show CDR1 as SGHRS and CDR2 as YFSETQ. This CDR3 has 14 amino acids. Trimming cost V 5 bases and J 7 bases, with 16 bases left between them. CDR3 DNA sequence: TGCGCCAGCAGGAAGGACACTGGGATACAGCCCCAGCATTTT. Translated, it gives CASRKDTGIQPQHF.

The chain employs TRBV12-3 or TRBV12-4 and TRBJ2-2; D gene unclear. Deletions cut 5 bases from V and 11 bases from J, with 15 bases between. The CDR3 is 13 residues long. The chain's CDR3 is CASSKLPEPELFF. In DNA, the CDR3 is TGTGCCAGCAGTAAACTCCCAGAGCCCGAGCTGTTTTTT.

This chain uses TRBV24-1 with TRBJ2-1; TRBD1 is a possible D gene (6 bases). V lost 0 bases, J lost 6 bases, and 14 bases lay in between. The germline V gene encodes CDR1 KGHDR and CDR2 SFDVKD. CDR3 length: 16 amino acids. CDR3 bases: TGTGCCACCAGTGATTTGGACCACAGGGAGCTCAATGAGCAGTTCTTC. It is translated as CATSDLDHRELNEQFF.

The V and J genes are TRBV11-2 and TRBJ1-1, with 10 bases fitting TRBD1. V shed 5 bases and J 11 bases; nucleotides not matched to a gene: 17. This CDR3 is 16 amino acids long. Germline V gene lookup returns CDR1 SGHAT and CDR2 FQNNGV. This CDR3 reads CASSALRRDRGFWAFF. In DNA form, the CDR3 reads TGTGCCAGCAGCGCCCTGCGCCGGGACAGGGGATTTTGGGCTTTCTTT.